One and the same sample provided the 31 T cell receptor beta chains below, sequenced in a study of technical replicates of blood from a few donors. Profiled with immunoSEQ multiplex PCR; TCRdb holds only in-frame clones, not every one. The profile shows approximately 73,000 clones, around 93% of them singletons. Sequenced input: T cells isolated from PBMCs. These receptors all stem from a human donor in good health.

V gene TRBV4-2 combines with J gene TRBJ2-1, with 7 bases matching TRBD2. V shed 1 base and J 0 bases; nucleotides not matched to a gene: 9. The germline gives CDR1 LGHNA, CDR2 YNFKEQ. The CDR3 spans 18 residues. The DNA for the CDR3 is TGTGCCAGCAGCCAAGGTACCGTTCGCGGGAGCTCCTACAATGAGCAGTTCTTC. Residues: CASSQGTVRGSSYNEQFF.

This chain connects TRBV27 to TRBJ2-1; TRBD2 agrees at 10 bases. The CDR3 consists of 17 residues. Germline trimming cut 5 bases from V and 3 bases from J; bases unmatched to any gene: 10. Germline CDR1 and CDR2: MNHEY and SMNVEV (reference sequence). The CDR3 coding sequence is TGTGCCAGCAGTCTATTCTCCGGGACTAGCGTCTACAATGAGCAGTTCTTC. Protein product: CASSLFSGTSVYNEQFF.

CDR3 nucleotide sequence: TGTGCCAGCAGCCAGGCAGGACTGAGCTATGGCTACACCTTC. This codes for CASSQAGLSYGYTF. This sequence joins TRBV11-2 and TRBJ1-2; D gene ambiguous. Trimming took 5 bases from V and 4 from J, leaving 14 bases between them. Germline-derived CDR1 and CDR2 are SGHAT and FQNNGV. CDR3 size: 14 residues.

The genes are TRBV7-2 and TRBJ2-1; possibly TRBD1 for D (6 bases). Germline CDR1 is SGHTA and CDR2 is FQGNSA. The CDR3 runs 16 residues. The ends were cut back, 4 bases at V and 7 bases at J, with 20 bases in the middle. This chain's CDR3 is CASSSISFGGGNEQFF. CDR3 DNA sequence: TGTGCCAGCAGCTCTATATCTTTTGGGGGCGGTAATGAGCAGTTCTTC.

The chain is built from TRBV28 and TRBJ1-2; possible D gene TRBD1, 5 bases. Germline CDR1 MDHEN, CDR2 SYDVKM. Trimming pared 3 bases from V and 4 bases from J, leaving 9 bases between. CDR3 length: 13 residues. As DNA, the CDR3 is TGTGCCAGCAGTTTTCGGGGGATCTATGGCTACACCTTC. Protein: CASSFRGIYGYTF.

J is TRBJ1-1 and V is TRBV27; D possibly corresponds to TRBD1 (6 bases). CDR1 and CDR2 (germline): MNHEY, SMNVEV (reference sequence). The CDR3 contains 14 residues. Trimming removed 8 bases from V and 3 bases from J, with 16 bases in between. Written as DNA, the CDR3 is TGTGCCAGCTCCTCGGGGGGGCTGGACACTGAAGCTTTCTTT. It encodes CASSSGGLDTEAFF.

This clone was counted at least ten times. The chain recombines TRBV9 with TRBJ2-6; D is unresolved. CDR1 and CDR2 (germline): SGDLS, YYNGEE. V was cut by 0 bases and J by 0 bases, with 7 bases left in between. The CDR3 totals 16 residues. CDR3 bases: TGTGCCAGCAGCGTAGGTTCGGGCTCTGGGGCCAACGTCCTGACTTTC. Protein product: CASSVGSGSGANVLTF.

The chain uses TRBV15 and TRBJ1-3; D gene uncertain. There are 14 residues in the CDR3. The V gene lost 0 bases and the J gene lost 8 bases, with 11 bases spanning the gap. CDR1 is LNHNV and CDR2 is YYDKDF in the germline V gene (reference sequence). Here the CDR3 DNA reads TGTGCCACCAGCAGAGATCCAGGCGGGGACACCATATATTTT. It translates to CATSRDPGGDTIYF.

This chain uses TRBV9 with TRBJ1-1; no reliable D call. Germline CDR1 is SGDLS and CDR2 is YYNGEE. The CDR3 runs to 13 residues. The ends were cut back, 0 bases at V and 1 base at J, with 4 bases in the middle. The CDR3 bases are TGTGCCAGCAGCGTAGGAGAGAACACTGAAGCTTTCTTT. Translated, it gives CASSVGENTEAFF.

The genes are TRBV28 and TRBJ1-3, with a possible D match to TRBD1 (5 bases). This CDR3 has 10 residues. V lost 11 bases to trimming and J lost 7 bases, with 9 bases between them. Germline assignment: CDR1 MDHEN and CDR2 SYDVKM. The CDR3 protein is CAGGENTIYF. The CDR3 DNA sequence: TGTGCCGGGGGGGAGAACACCATATATTTT.

In its sample, this clone was seen once. This chain links TRBV5-1 with TRBJ1-2; D call uncertain. The CDR3 length is 17 residues. Trimming removed 0 bases at V and 4 bases at J, with 19 bases between. Per germline, CDR1 SGHRS and CDR2 YFSETQ. The CDR3 DNA is TGCGCCAGCAGCTTGGGTATATCCGGGAGGGTTCTCTATGGCTACACCTTC. Amino acids: CASSLGISGRVLYGYTF.

The V gene is TRBV30, the J gene TRBJ2-1, with a tentative D call TRBD1 (5 bases). Germline-derived CDR1 and CDR2 are GTSNPN and SVGIG (reference sequence). The CDR3 totals 13 residues. Trimming removed 4 bases at V and 7 bases at J, with 14 bases between. The CDR3 DNA reads as TGTGCCTGGACCAGGGTAGTCAGAAATGAGCAGTTCTTC. Translating it yields CAWTRVVRNEQFF.

V gene TRBV6-1 combines with J gene TRBJ1-1; D gene unclear. Germline V gives CDR1 MNHNS, CDR2 SASEGT. The CDR3 sequence is 12 residues long. Trimming left V 2 bases short and J 3 bases short, with 4 bases between. The CDR3 bases are TGTGCCAGCAGTGAATCTTACACTGAAGCTTTCTTT. Amino acid sequence: CASSESYTEAFF.

The genes are TRBV11-2 and TRBJ2-1, with D perhaps TRBD1 (7 bases). The CDR3 extends over 15 amino acids. Germline CDR1 and CDR2: SGHAT and FQNNGV. Between the trimmed V and J ends, which lost 4 bases and 7 bases, there was a span of 17 bases. The CDR3 nucleotides read TGTGCCAGCAGCTCAGGACAGGCCCGGGGGAATGAGCAGTTCTTC. Translation gives CASSSGQARGNEQFF.

This chain joins TRBV5-1 and TRBJ1-5, with TRBD1 matching over 12 bases. The junction had 6 bases not matched to a gene; V was cut back by 4 bases and J by 7 bases. Germline loops: CDR1 SGHRS, CDR2 YFSETQ. This CDR3 has 15 amino acids. CDR3 region: CASSPTGTGGQPQHF. The DNA for the CDR3 is TGCGCCAGCAGCCCCACCGGGACAGGGGGCCAGCCCCAGCATTTT.

This CDR3 is CASSLPRHDDVKYF. As DNA, the CDR3 is TGTGCCAGCAGCCTACCAAGACACGATGATGTAAAGTACTTC. V gene TRBV11-2 combines with J gene TRBJ2-5; D is unclear. This CDR3 contains 14 residues. Trimming took off 5 bases at V and 12 bases at J, with 22 bases between the two ends. Germline V lookup: CDR1 SGHAT, CDR2 FQNNGV.

The chain combines TRBV19 with TRBJ2-5, with TRBD2 matching over 11 bases. The junction had 3 bases not matched to a gene; V was cut back by 5 bases and J by 4 bases. The CDR3 loop spans 14 amino acids. Germline assignment: CDR1 LNHDA and CDR2 SQIVND (reference sequence). CDR3 in DNA: TGTGCCAGTAGTCCAGGACTAGCGGGAGAGACCCAGTACTTC. Amino acid sequence: CASSPGLAGETQYF.

The chain joins TRBV27 to TRBJ1-1; a weak D match, TRBD1 (6 bases). The CDR3 is 14 amino acids. Germline V gene lookup returns CDR1 MNHEY and CDR2 SMNVEV (reference sequence). V dropped 3 bases and J dropped 4 bases, with 12 bases sitting between them. CDR3 nucleotides: TGTGCCAGCAGTTTGTCAGGGGCTCTCACTGAAGCTTTCTTT. Translating gives CASSLSGALTEAFF.

This rearrangement joins TRBV10-3 to TRBJ2-3; 10 bases align to TRBD2. In germline, CDR1 is ENHRY, CDR2 SYGVKD. The CDR3 totals 17 residues. V shed 0 bases and J 2 bases; nucleotides not matched to a gene: 5. The CDR3 nucleotides read TGTGCCATCAGTGAGTCCCTAGCGGGAGTCGACACAGATACGCAGTATTTT. It specifies CAISESLAGVDTDTQYF.

This chain connects TRBV4-3 to TRBJ1-2, with TRBD1 matching over 8 bases. The V segment lost 1 base and the J segment 6 bases; nucleotides outside the gene matches: 7. The CDR3 runs 15 residues. Germline CDR1 and CDR2: LGHNA and YSLEER. The CDR3 sequence is CASSQVRQGANGYTF. The CDR3 DNA sequence: TGCGCCAGCAGCCAAGTTCGGCAGGGGGCCAATGGCTACACCTTC.

This clone was counted once. The V call is TRBV5-4, the J call TRBJ2-1, with D possibly matching TRBD2 (5 bases). The germline V gene encodes CDR1 SGHNT and CDR2 YYREEE (reference sequence). The CDR3 runs 16 residues. V was cut by 6 bases and J by 0 bases, with 16 bases left in between. The DNA for the CDR3 is TGTGCCAGCAAGTCCGGAAGCGGATTCTCCTACAATGAGCAGTTCTTC. It codes for CASKSGSGFSYNEQFF.

This clone was found once. The rearrangement uses TRBV28 and TRBJ1-2; weak D call: TRBD1 (6 bases). CDR3 length: 14 residues. Germline V CDR1 and CDR2: MDHEN, SYDVKM. Trimming removed 2 bases at V and 5 bases at J, with 12 bases between. The CDR3 sequence is CASSLEPGHYGYTF. CDR3 nucleotide sequence: TGTGCCAGCAGTTTAGAGCCGGGACATTATGGCTACACCTTC.

The chain couples TRBV6-5 to TRBJ1-1, with D possibly TRBD1 on 6 matching bases. The CDR3 is made up of 12 amino acids. The germline V gene encodes CDR1 MNHEY and CDR2 SVGAGI. The V end was cut by 8 bases, the J end by 5 bases, with 12 bases between. CDR3 protein: CASYEGGTEAFF. The CDR3 DNA follows: TGTGCCAGCTACGAGGGGGGGACTGAAGCTTTCTTT.

The chain joins TRBV18 to TRBJ1-3, with TRBD1 identical over 7 bases. The V gene end was trimmed by 5 bases and the J gene end by 0 bases; junction bases not matched to a gene: 16. Per the germline V gene, CDR1 is KGHSH and CDR2 is LQKENI. CDR3 length: 19 amino acids. CDR3 DNA sequence: TGTGCCAGCTCATCAGGACAGGCACGGTTTTTTCGCTCTGGAAACACCATATATTTT. It translates to CASSSGQARFFRSGNTIYF.

The table lists this clone with a count of one. The chain links TRBV7-9 to TRBJ2-5; D is possibly TRBD1 (5 bases). V shed 4 bases and J shed 1 base, with 13 bases lying between them. Germline V gene sequence: CDR1 SEHNR, CDR2 FQNEAQ (reference sequence). This CDR3 spans 15 amino acids. The CDR3 here is CASSSLDNLQETQYF. DNA of the CDR3: TGTGCCAGCAGCTCCTTGGACAATCTCCAAGAGACCCAGTACTTC.

The chain carries TRBV10-3 and TRBJ2-7, with D hard to call. V was cut by 4 bases and J by 3 bases, with 10 bases left in between. The CDR3 totals 13 residues. Per germline, CDR1 ENHRY and CDR2 SYGVKD. CDR3 sequence (DNA): TGTGCCATCAGTGGTACAAGTAACTACGAGCAGTACTTC. This sequence encodes CAISGTSNYEQYF.

The CDR3 region is CASRLYKNTEAFF. For the CDR3, the DNA is TGTGCCAGCAGACTATACAAGAACACTGAAGCTTTCTTT. V gene TRBV6-5 combines with J gene TRBJ1-1, with D hard to call. The CDR3 length is 13 residues. Trimming took 6 bases from V and 1 from J, leaving 9 bases between them. CDR1 is MNHEY and CDR2 is SVGAGI in the germline V gene.

The rearrangement joins TRBV11-3 to TRBJ1-1; D unclear. V was shortened by 8 bases and J by 3 bases, with 13 bases between the two germline ends. The CDR3 is 13 residues long. CDR1 is SGHNT and CDR2 is YENEEA in the germline V gene. The CDR3 spells CASSRGMDTEAFF. The CDR3 DNA reads as TGTGCCAGCTCCCGCGGGATGGACACTGAAGCTTTCTTT.

V gene TRBV23-1 combines with J gene TRBJ1-4, with D uncertain. TRBV23-1 is labeled an ORF, and its function is uncertain. Between the trimmed V and J ends, which lost 2 bases and 10 bases, there was a span of 8 bases. CDR3 length equals 12 residues. The CDR3 DNA follows: TGCGCCAGCAGTCAACCACAGCCAAAACTGTTTTTT. It is translated as CASSQPQPKLFF.

This clone was counted a single time. The rearrangement links TRBV11-3 to TRBJ2-1; 7 bases map to TRBD1. CDR3 length: 14 amino acids. V shed 10 bases, J shed 8 bases, and the junction held 14 bases outside the gene matches. In germline, CDR1 is SGHNT, CDR2 YENEEA. This chain's CDR3 is CATSTGFSSDEQFF. CDR3 in DNA: TGTGCCACCTCGACAGGGTTCTCTTCGGATGAGCAGTTCTTC.

The J gene is TRBJ2-3, the V gene TRBV6-6, with 7 bases matching TRBD1. Germline values: CDR1 MNHNY, CDR2 SVGAGI (reference sequence). J gave up 4 bases and V 6 bases, and 7 bases lay outside the gene matches. There are 14 residues in the CDR3. The CDR3 loop reads CASSPGQAPDTQYF. The CDR3 DNA is TGTGCCAGCAGCCCCGGACAGGCGCCAGATACGCAGTATTTT.